The 23 T cell receptor beta chains below all came from one sample that was sequenced in a study of cytomegalovirus exposure and HLA in healthy donors. The PCR contained 60 Vbeta and 13 Jbeta primers. Assay used: immunoSEQ multiplex PCR; TCRdb lists only in-frame clones, some missing. The sample holds tens of thousands of clones, more than 75% seen once. Material: PBMCs. These receptors were taken from a human donor in good health.

The V call is TRBV7-3, the J call TRBJ2-7; 13 bases align to TRBD2. The CDR3 extends over 15 amino acids. Looked up from germline, CDR1 is SGHTA and CDR2 is FQGTGA. V was pared by 4 bases and J by 4 bases, with 4 bases of the junction left unmatched. The chain's CDR3 is CASSSGLAGAYEQYF. The CDR3 DNA is TGTGCCAGCAGCTCTGGACTAGCGGGGGCTTACGAGCAGTACTTC.

V usage is TRBV7-9 and J usage is TRBJ2-1; D not certain. Trimming left V 1 base short and J 8 bases short, with 9 bases between. CDR1 and CDR2 from the germline V gene are SEHNR and FQNEAQ (reference sequence). The CDR3 is 13 residues long. CDR3 nucleotides: TGTGCCAGCAGCTTAGGGGTGGCGGATGAGCAGTTCTTC. Encoded protein: CASSLGVADEQFF.

V gene TRBV28 combines with J gene TRBJ2-7, with D possibly matching TRBD1 (6 bases). CDR1 is MDHEN and CDR2 is SYDVKM in the germline V gene. Trimming took off 5 bases at V and 3 bases at J, with 23 bases between the two ends. This CDR3 is built from 17 residues. This CDR3 reads CASSRGGSGRFDYEQYF. CDR3 in DNA: TGTGCCAGCAGTAGAGGGGGTAGTGGCAGGTTCGACTACGAGCAGTACTTC. Complete variable domain (other parts from reference TRBV28 and TRBJ2-7): DVKVTQSSRYLVKRTGEKVFLECVQDMDHENMFWYRQDPGLGLRLIYFSYDVKMKEKGDIPEGYSVSREKKERFSLILESASTNQTSMYLCASSRGGSGRFDYEQYFGPGTRLTVT.

This chain uses TRBV7-6 with TRBJ2-7; the match to TRBD2 covers 8 bases. Trimming at V came to 2 bases and at J to 2 bases, leaving 11 bases not matched to a gene. The CDR3 spans 17 residues. Germline V gene data show CDR1 as SGHVS and CDR2 as FNYEAQ. CDR3 in amino acids: CASSLRAGEGVTYEQYF. DNA of the CDR3: TGTGCCAGCAGCTTAAGAGCGGGAGAAGGAGTAACCTACGAGCAGTACTTC.

The chain joins TRBV19 to TRBJ2-1, with 8 bases aligning to TRBD2. The germline V gene encodes CDR1 LNHDA and CDR2 SQIVND (reference sequence). The CDR3 has 16 residues. V lost 4 bases and J lost 6; bases outside the gene matches: 11. The CDR3 DNA reads TGTGCCAGTAGTAACAGACTAGCGTCCGACCCCAATGAGCAGTTCTTC. This gives the protein CASSNRLASDPNEQFF.

The chain is built from TRBV4-3 and TRBJ2-3, with a tentative D call TRBD1 (6 bases). With 0 bases removed from V and 0 bases from J, the gap between germline ends came to 13 bases. Per germline, CDR1 LGHNA and CDR2 YSLEER. CDR3 length equals 17 residues. This CDR3 reads CASSQERTALSTDTQYF. The CDR3 DNA sequence: TGCGCCAGCAGCCAAGAACGGACAGCTCTTAGCACAGATACGCAGTATTTT.

The chain combines TRBV29-1 with TRBJ2-1; 10 bases map to TRBD2. CDR1 is SQVTM and CDR2 is ANQGSEA in the germline V gene. V lost 8 bases, J lost 3 bases, and 4 bases stayed unmatched. CDR3 length equals 13 residues. The CDR3 DNA reads TGCAGCAGCTCTAGCGGGGGCTACAATGAGCAGTTCTTC. Translated: CSSSSGGYNEQFF.

This sequence joins TRBV6-4 and TRBJ1-4, with a tentative D call TRBD1 (6 bases). Germline V gene data show CDR1 as MRHNA and CDR2 as SNTAGT. CDR3 size: 13 residues. V was trimmed by 8 bases and J by 8 bases, leaving 15 bases between them. The CDR3 region has the DNA TGTGCCAGCGGAAGGACAGCCGGCGAAAAACTGTTTTTT. This translates into CASGRTAGEKLFF.

This chain connects TRBV5-6 to TRBJ2-7; D is undetermined. Germline V CDR1 and CDR2: SGHDT, YYEEEE. CDR3 length: 14 amino acids. V was trimmed by 2 bases and J by 0 bases, leaving 9 bases between them. CDR3 nucleotides: TGTGCCAGCAGCTTCCCATTGAGCTCCTACGAGCAGTACTTC. Encoded protein: CASSFPLSSYEQYF. Full variable domain (outside the CDR3, taken from reference TRBV5-6 and TRBJ2-7): DAGVTQSPTHLIKTRGQQVTLRCSPKSGHDTVSWYQQALGQGPQFIFQYYEEEERQRGNFPDRFSGHQFPNYSSELNVNALLLGDSALYLCASSFPLSSYEQYFGPGTRLTVT.

This chain joins TRBV7-2 and TRBJ2-7; no definite D call. The V and J ends lost 3 bases and 0 bases respectively, with 9 bases between them. Per the germline V gene, CDR1 is SGHTA and CDR2 is FQGNSA. The CDR3 length is 14 residues. CDR3 in amino acids: CASSFSGSSYEQYF. CDR3 bases: TGTGCCAGCAGCTTTTCTGGCAGCTCCTACGAGCAGTACTTC.

The chain has TRBV4-3 and TRBJ1-2, with unresolved D. Germline CDR1 is LGHNA and CDR2 is YSLEER. V gave up 3 bases and J gave up 7 bases, with 18 bases separating them. CDR3 length: 15 residues. CDR3 coding DNA: TGCGCCAGCAGCCACAGTGGAGAACCCATATTTGGCTACACCTTC. This encodes CASSHSGEPIFGYTF.

The V and J genes are TRBV7-9 and TRBJ1-2; TRBD1 aligns across 7 bases. Germline loops: CDR1 SEHNR, CDR2 FQNEAQ (reference sequence). The V segment lost 5 bases and the J segment 6 bases; nucleotides outside the gene matches: 12. The length of the CDR3 is 15 residues. The CDR3 loop reads CASSPPGRQGDGYTF. The CDR3 coding sequence is TGTGCCAGCAGCCCTCCCGGAAGACAGGGCGATGGCTACACCTTC.

The sample holds a few counts of this clone. The V call is TRBV29-1, the J call TRBJ1-5; maybe TRBD1 (5 bases). The V end was cut by 4 bases, the J end by 7 bases, with 17 bases between. In germline, CDR1 is SQVTM, CDR2 ANQGSEA. The CDR3 is 14 residues long. Written as DNA, the CDR3 is TGCAGCGTTGGGTTCGGGGCGGGAGGCCAGCCCCAGCATTTT. It specifies CSVGFGAGGQPQHF.

The rearrangement joins TRBV7-6 to TRBJ2-5; no definite D call. The germline V and J ends were trimmed by 6 bases and 5 bases, with 7 bases remaining between them. The CDR3 contains 11 residues. Germline V gene lookup returns CDR1 SGHVS and CDR2 FNYEAQ. The CDR3 reads CASSYGETQYF. CDR3 bases: TGTGCCAGCAGTTACGGGGAGACCCAGTACTTC.

The gene calls are TRBV7-3 and TRBJ2-1; perhaps TRBD2 as D (5 bases). V lost 1 base and J lost 7, with 11 bases in between. The CDR3 is 14 amino acids. Germline values: CDR1 SGHTA, CDR2 FQGTGA. Here the CDR3 DNA reads TGTGCCAGCAGCTTAAGGGCTAGCTGGAATGAGCAGTTCTTC. Its protein is CASSLRASWNEQFF.

This clone was detected only a few times. The V gene is TRBV7-8, the J gene TRBJ1-1, with D maybe TRBD1 (6 bases). CDR3 length equals 13 residues. V was trimmed by 5 bases and J by 1 base, leaving 8 bases between them. In germline, CDR1 is SGHVS, CDR2 FQNEAQ. As DNA, the CDR3 is TGTGCCAGCAGCAAGACAGGGAACACTGAAGCTTTCTTT. Amino acid sequence: CASSKTGNTEAFF.

This clone was detected once. The chain uses TRBV13 and TRBJ1-1; 10 bases are shared with TRBD1. The CDR3 spans 14 residues. V lost 1 base and J lost 6; bases outside the gene matches: 2. Looked up from germline, CDR1 is PRHDT and CDR2 is FYEKMQ (reference sequence). The CDR3 loop reads CASSLAGTGAEAFF. In DNA form, the CDR3 reads TGTGCCAGCAGCTTAGCCGGGACAGGGGCTGAAGCTTTCTTT. Using reference TRBV13 and TRBJ1-1 for the parts outside the CDR3, the full variable domain is AAGVIQSPRHLIKEKRETATLKCYPIPRHDTVYWYQQGPGQDPQFLISFYEKMQSDKGSIPDRFSAQQFSDYHSELNMSSLELGDSALYFCASSLAGTGAEAFFGQGTRLTVV.

The rearrangement uses TRBV7-2 and TRBJ2-5, with D possibly being TRBD1 (5 bases). The CDR3 is 14 amino acids. V was cut by 1 base and J by 5 bases, with 11 bases left in between. Germline CDR1 SGHTA, CDR2 FQGNSA. This CDR3 is CASSLGSGMETQYF. The CDR3 DNA sequence: TGTGCCAGCAGCTTAGGGTCAGGGATGGAGACCCAGTACTTC.

This clone was counted between two and nine times. The chain employs TRBV2 and TRBJ1-1, with D possibly being TRBD1 (5 bases). Per the germline V gene, CDR1 is SNHLY and CDR2 is FYNNEI. This CDR3 is 13 amino acids long. With 5 bases removed from V and 4 bases from J, the gap between germline ends came to 11 bases. CDR3 protein: CASSPGVGTEAFF. Here the CDR3 DNA reads TGTGCCAGCAGTCCGGGGGTTGGCACTGAAGCTTTCTTT.

In its sample, this clone was seen a few times. The chain links TRBV29-1 to TRBJ1-1; 8 nucleotides agree with TRBD1. V gave up 4 bases and J gave up 2 bases; unmatched junction bases: 6. Germline V lookup: CDR1 SQVTM, CDR2 ANQGSEA. The CDR3 runs 14 residues. The CDR3 protein is CSVVVQGGNTEAFF. CDR3 coding DNA: TGCAGCGTTGTGGTACAGGGGGGCAACACTGAAGCTTTCTTT.

The V gene is TRBV9, the J gene TRBJ1-6, with D hard to call. CDR3 size: 15 residues. Trimming pared 0 bases from V and 7 bases from J, leaving 11 bases between. CDR1 is SGDLS, CDR2 YYNGEE, per germline. CDR3 residues: CASSVVEQPNSPLHF. The CDR3 DNA follows: TGTGCCAGCAGCGTAGTGGAACAGCCGAATTCACCCCTCCACTTT.

The chain is built from TRBV14 and TRBJ2-3; 13 nucleotides line up with TRBD2. Germline trimming cut 4 bases from V and 3 bases from J; bases unmatched to any gene: 10. CDR1 and CDR2 (germline): SGHDN, FVKESK. The CDR3 has 18 amino acids. The CDR3: CASSRGLAGQGATDTQYF. The CDR3 DNA follows: TGTGCCAGCAGCCGGGGACTAGCGGGACAGGGAGCGACAGATACGCAGTATTTT.

The V and J genes are TRBV7-9 and TRBJ1-2; TRBD1 agrees at 9 bases. The germline CDR1 and CDR2 sequences are SEHNR and FQNEAQ (reference sequence). Unmatched junction bases numbered 3, after V lost 5 bases and J lost 5 bases. The CDR3 is made up of 13 amino acids. DNA for the CDR3: TGTGCCAGCAGCCCAGGGACAGGGTATGGCTACACCTTC. Residues: CASSPGTGYGYTF.